The clone carrying this T cell receptor (gamma chain) was found a few times. Its target is not known. This sample includes further DNA sequences coding for the same CDR3. This specimen comes from a study of Vδ1+ human thymocytes. Overall study results and limits: Highly polyclonal TRG and TRD repertoires with Gaussian CDR3 length distributions appeared in thymus.

Sequences come from RNA converted to cDNA by reverse transcription. Pooled V-gene forward primers with one constant-region reverse primer generated the CDR3 amplicons by multiplex PCR. TCRdb re-called the multiplex PCR reads with CATT. The sample lists approximately 25,000 gamma-chain clones; roughly a fifth were seen once. CDR3 length: 13 amino acids. With 5 bases clipped from V and 1 base from J, the junction kept 5 bases outside the gene matches. The germline gives CDR1 EGSTGY, CDR2 YDSYTSSV. Sample: Vdelta1+ gamma-delta thymocytes from the thymus. Sample subset: FACS-sorted CD3+ TCRalphabeta- TCRVdelta1+ TCRVdelta2- thymocytes. This chain connects TRGV4 to TRGJ1 or TRGJ2. This receptor was identified in a boy in the first two years of life who had congenital heart surgery. CDR3 in DNA: TGTGCCACCTGGGGGTGTAATTATTATAAGAAACTCTTT. Amino acid sequence: CATWGCNYYKKLF.